This T cell receptor (beta chain) was observed in a study of OX40 agonist ivuxolimab in advanced cancers. Profiling relied on immunoSEQ multiplex PCR, and the TCRdb table lists in-frame clones only, not all of them. The data contain roughly 60,000 clones, roughly 86% of them singletons. This CDR3 has 15 residues. Germline CDR1 is SGHTA and CDR2 is FQGNSA. The V gene lost 1 base and the J gene lost 7 bases, with 14 bases spanning the gap. This receptor was identified in an adult with an advanced solid tumor such as melanoma, head and neck, liver or kidney cancer. J is TRBJ2-1 and V is TRBV7-2; D possibly corresponds to TRBD2 (5 bases). This material consisted of CD4+ or CD8+ T cells sorted from blood, taken in a trial of the OX40 agonist ivuxolimab. Here the CDR3 reads CASSLGWGEGNEQFF. The CDR3 coding sequence is TGTGCCAGCAGCTTAGGTTGGGGAGAGGGAAATGAGCAGTTCTTC.